The next 22 T cell receptor beta chains were all read from a single sample in a study of blood T cell repertoires in COVID-19. TCRdb keeps only in-frame clones here, not all; method: immunoSEQ multiplex PCR. This table holds about 350,000 clones, roughly nine tenths found once. Sequenced sample: peripheral blood. These receptors were taken from a woman aged 60 to 75 with COVID-19, enrolled during active disease.

This chain joins TRBV5-8 and TRBJ2-1, with 11 nucleotides matching TRBD2. From germline, CDR1 is SGHTS and CDR2 YDEGEE. Losses at the gene ends were 0 bases for V and 5 bases for J; bases not matched to a gene: 4. CDR3 length: 16 amino acids. DNA of the CDR3: TGTGCCAGCAGCTTGGTCGGGGGACTAGCGGACAATGAGCAGTTCTTC. The encoded protein is CASSLVGGLADNEQFF.

The rearrangement links TRBV30 to TRBJ1-2; 7 bases align to TRBD1. CDR1 is GTSNPN and CDR2 is SVGIG in the germline V gene (reference sequence). CDR3 length: 15 residues. V lost 6 bases, J lost 0 bases, and 10 bases stayed unmatched. CDR3 amino acids: CACHRDSLSNYGYTF. Here the CDR3 DNA reads TGTGCCTGCCACCGGGACAGCCTATCTAACTATGGCTACACCTTC.

The chain uses TRBV28 and TRBJ1-1; 8 bases align to TRBD1. Looked up from germline, CDR1 is MDHEN and CDR2 is SYDVKM. The CDR3 totals 15 residues. V dropped 6 bases and J dropped 2; count of bases not matched to a gene: 8. The CDR3 sequence is CASSRQGLSNTEAFF. The DNA of the CDR3 is TGTGCCAGCAGCCGACAGGGGTTATCTAACACTGAAGCTTTCTTT.

The genes are TRBV2 and TRBJ2-2, with 7 bases that match TRBD1. The germline V gene has CDR1 SNHLY and CDR2 FYNNEI. V lost 4 bases to trimming and J lost 4 bases; unmatched junction nucleotides: 9. CDR3 length: 16 amino acids. CDR3 bases: TGTGCCAGCAGTGCATGGACAGGAAGGGGCACCGGGGAGCTGTTTTTT. This gives the protein CASSAWTGRGTGELFF.

On this clone itself: At one end, the junction sequence differs from germline, possibly due to a read error. J is TRBJ1-4 and V is TRBV30; maybe TRBD1 (6 bases). Germline CDR1 GTSNPN, CDR2 SVGIG (reference sequence). The length of the CDR3 is 11 residues. CDR3 residues: CAWSDRGQIIF. The CDR3 region has the DNA TGTGCCTGGAGTGACCGCGGACAGATAATTTTT. Complete variable domain (other parts from reference TRBV30 and TRBJ1-4): SQTIHQWPATLVQPVGSPLSLECTVEGTSNPNLYWYRQAAGRGLQLLFYSVGIGQISSEVPQNLSASRPQDRQFILSSKKLLLSDSGFYLCAWSDRGQIIFGSGTQLSVL.

The chain employs TRBV10-3 and TRBJ2-7; TRBD1 is a possible D gene (5 bases). V was shortened by 3 bases and J by 8 bases, with 11 bases between the two germline ends. This CDR3 comprises 12 residues. Germline loops: CDR1 ENHRY, CDR2 SYGVKD. The CDR3 nucleotides are TGTGCCATCAGTGAACACAAGGGGCAGCAGTACTTC. Protein sequence: CAISEHKGQQYF.

The chain carries TRBV11-1 and TRBJ2-5; D not certain. The CDR3 is made up of 15 amino acids. Germline CDR1 and CDR2: SGHAT and FQDESV (reference sequence). The germline V and J ends were trimmed by 4 bases and 7 bases, with 19 bases remaining between them. The CDR3 sequence: CASSSISSGTGTQYF. DNA for the CDR3: TGTGCCAGCAGCTCGATCTCATCTGGCACGGGGACCCAGTACTTC.

The chain is built from TRBV19 and TRBJ1-6, with unresolved D. The germline CDR1 and CDR2 sequences are LNHDA and SQIVND (reference sequence). The CDR3 covers 16 residues. The ends were cut back, 5 bases at V and 5 bases at J, with 16 bases in the middle. CDR3 coding DNA: TGTGCCAGTAGTGCCCGGAGGATAAACAATAATTCACCCCTCCACTTT. Protein: CASSARRINNNSPLHF.

This clone appeared a few times. The chain couples TRBV5-1 to TRBJ1-1; D gene uncertain. The V end lost 7 bases, the J end lost 7 bases, and 11 bases lay between the germline ends. The CDR3 covers 11 residues. The V gene's germline CDR1 is SGHRS and CDR2 YFSETQ. CDR3 sequence: CASHLEDEAFF. The CDR3 coding sequence is TGCGCCAGCCACCTAGAGGATGAAGCTTTCTTT.

This rearrangement joins TRBV30 to TRBJ1-2, with TRBD1 identical over 7 bases. There are 13 residues in the CDR3. Losses at the gene ends were 2 bases for V and 7 bases for J; bases not matched to a gene: 7. Germline loops: CDR1 GTSNPN, CDR2 SVGIG (reference sequence). CDR3 residues: CAWSPTGPGGYTF. DNA for the CDR3: TGTGCCTGGAGTCCGACAGGGCCAGGTGGCTACACCTTC.

CDR3 sequence reads: CASSLDPGTRNYGYTF. CDR3 DNA: TGCGCCAGCAGCTTGGATCCCGGGACACGAAACTATGGCTACACCTTC. The V and J genes are TRBV5-1 and TRBJ1-2, with D maybe TRBD1 (6 bases). The CDR3 loop spans 16 amino acids. V lost 0 bases to trimming and J lost 2 bases, with 14 bases between them. Germline V gene data show CDR1 as SGHRS and CDR2 as YFSETQ.

The gene calls are TRBV5-1 and TRBJ1-4; D not resolved. Germline V gives CDR1 SGHRS, CDR2 YFSETQ. With 4 bases removed from V and 0 bases from J, the gap between germline ends came to 10 bases. The CDR3 extends over 15 amino acids. The CDR3 spells CASSGDGATNEKLFF. The CDR3, as DNA: TGCGCCAGCAGCGGAGACGGTGCAACTAATGAAAAACTGTTTTTT.

CDR3 nucleotides: TGCGCCAGCAGCCCCACGGCGGGGGGGCTCTACAATGAGCAGTTCTTC. It specifies CASSPTAGGLYNEQFF. This chain links TRBV10-1 with TRBJ2-1, with 9 bases aligning to TRBD2. The germline V gene encodes CDR1 WNHNN and CDR2 SYGVQD (reference sequence). CDR3 length equals 16 residues. V lost 6 bases and J lost 3; bases outside the gene matches: 9.

This clone appeared a single time. This sequence joins TRBV4-2 and TRBJ1-5, with unresolved D. This CDR3 comprises 16 residues. The germline gives CDR1 LGHNA, CDR2 YNFKEQ. The V and J ends lost 4 bases and 5 bases respectively, with 18 bases between them. The chain's CDR3 is CASSPTTRTPDQPQHF. CDR3 nucleotides: TGTGCCAGCAGCCCGACCACTAGGACCCCCGATCAGCCCCAGCATTTT.

The gene calls are TRBV10-2 and TRBJ1-4, with TRBD1 as a possible D gene (5 bases). Germline CDR1 is WSHSY and CDR2 is SAAADI. The CDR3 totals 14 residues. V was trimmed by 7 bases and J by 6 bases, leaving 15 bases between them. CDR3: CASKGLWGDEKLFF. CDR3 sequence (DNA): TGCGCCAGCAAAGGACTGTGGGGGGATGAAAAACTGTTTTTT.

This sequence joins TRBV29-1 and TRBJ1-5, with D uncertain. Trimming took off 4 bases at V and 4 bases at J, with 8 bases between the two ends. Germline CDR1 SQVTM, CDR2 ANQGSEA. This CDR3 has 12 amino acids. The CDR3 DNA follows: TGCAGCGTTGCGGAGCCAAATCAGCCCCAGCATTTT. Its protein is CSVAEPNQPQHF.

This chain joins TRBV5-4 and TRBJ2-5, with TRBD2 matching over 8 bases. The CDR3 covers 15 residues. After removal of 5 bases from V and 5 bases from J, the junction contained 11 bases not matched to a gene. Germline CDR1 SGHNT, CDR2 YYREEE (reference sequence). The CDR3, as DNA: TGTGCCAGCAGGGCGGGGGGACCTTCATGGGAGACCCAGTACTTC. Translating gives CASRAGGPSWETQYF.

J is TRBJ2-7 and V is TRBV25-1; 9 positions match TRBD1. V trimming: 7 bases; J trimming: 3 bases; junction bases outside the gene matches: 4. The CDR3 is 13 residues long. The germline V gene encodes CDR1 MGHDK and CDR2 SYGVNS. CDR3 nucleotides: TGTGCCAGCAAACAGGGGGCTGGCTACGAGCAGTACTTC. The encoded protein is CASKQGAGYEQYF.

Only one count was recorded for this clone. This chain uses TRBV2 with TRBJ1-6; TRBD1 might be the D (5 bases). This CDR3 has 13 residues. V was pared by 4 bases and J by 7 bases, with 8 bases between. The V gene's germline CDR1 is SNHLY and CDR2 FYNNEI. The CDR3 region has the DNA TGTGCCAGCAGTGGTTCAGGGAATTCACCCCTCCACTTT. It specifies CASSGSGNSPLHF.

The gene calls are TRBV4-1 and TRBJ1-1; D is ambiguous. There are 13 residues in the CDR3. V gave up 1 base and J gave up 6 bases, with 9 bases separating them. Germline assignment: CDR1 MGHRA and CDR2 YSYEKL. In DNA form, the CDR3 reads TGCGCCAGCAGCCAAGGGTTGGAGTCTGAAGCTTTCTTT. It codes for CASSQGLESEAFF.

The chain has TRBV4-1 and TRBJ1-3; a possible D gene is TRBD1 (6 bases). The V gene lost 3 bases and the J gene lost 3 bases, with 12 bases spanning the gap. Germline V lookup: CDR1 MGHRA, CDR2 YSYEKL. CDR3 size: 15 residues. The CDR3 DNA is TGCGCCAGCAGCCACAAAGGACAGTTTGGAAACACCATATATTTT. It yields the protein CASSHKGQFGNTIYF.

This chain joins TRBV4-1 and TRBJ1-2; perhaps TRBD1 as D (6 bases). Germline CDR1 reads MGHRA; CDR2 reads YSYEKL. The CDR3 consists of 13 residues. V lost 6 bases to trimming and J lost 7 bases, with 15 bases between them. CDR3 protein: CASRPSGTSGYTF. For the CDR3, the DNA is TGCGCCAGCAGGCCCTCCGGGACATCTGGCTACACCTTC.